This TCR beta chain originates from a study of blood T cell repertoires in COVID-19. Assay used: immunoSEQ multiplex PCR; TCRdb lists only in-frame clones, some missing. The profile shows 50,000 to 65,000 clones, around 87% of them singletons. The CDR3 loop spans 17 amino acids. Germline V gene sequence: CDR1 GTSNPN, CDR2 SVGIG (reference sequence). J is TRBJ2-5 and V is TRBV30, with 13 bases matching TRBD2. Material for sequencing was peripheral blood. This receptor was obtained from a woman aged 80 or older with COVID-19, enrolled during active disease. CDR3 loop: CAYALAGGLGNQETQYF. The CDR3 DNA reads as TGTGCTTATGCACTAGCGGGGGGGTTAGGGAACCAAGAGACCCAGTACTTC.